These T cell receptor beta chains were read from a single sample in a study of naive and memory T cell subsets. TCRdb called the UMI-ligation and nested PCR reads again in MiXCR, with one record for every CDR3 protein. The repertoire holds some 15,000 distinct CDR3 sequences, with 4% to 6.5% as singletons. Sequenced material: skin, taken from a tuberculin skin test site. These receptors were obtained from an adult in good health. Each CDR3 is given with its conserved first and last residue. A D gene is named only where the DNA matches it firmly. Clone size is shown for a subset of rows, as once, few, many or a class of expanded clone.

CDR3 protein	CDR3 DNA	J gene	D gene	clone size	V gene
CASSRTGRYGNQPQHF	TGTGCCAGCAGCAGGACAGGGAGATACGGGAATCAGCCCCAGCATTTT	TRBJ1-5	TRBD1	many	TRBV7-2
CASSHGGGNNQPQHF	TGTGCCAGCAGCCACGGAGGGGGCAACAATCAGCCCCAGCATTTT	TRBJ1-5	TRBD1	medium-sized	TRBV3-1
CASSLAGGPYEQYF	TGCGCCAGCAGCTTGGCCGGGGGCCCCTACGAGCAGTACTTC	TRBJ2-7	NA	many	TRBV5-1
CASRGTSGYSYEQYF	TGCGCCAGCAGAGGGACTAGCGGATACTCCTACGAGCAGTACTTC	TRBJ2-7	TRBD2	medium-sized	TRBV5-1
CASSVDRGATYEQYF	TGTGCCAGCAGCGTAGACAGGGGAGCGACCTACGAGCAGTACTTC	TRBJ2-7	TRBD1	many	TRBV7-8
CASNKQGLETQYF	TGTGCCAGCAATAAGCAGGGGTTGGAGACCCAGTACTTC	TRBJ2-5	NA	NA	TRBV5-8
CASSLTRSGELFF	TGTGCCAGCAGCCTGACTAGGTCCGGGGAGCTGTTTTTT	TRBJ2-2	NA	many	TRBV3-1
CASSQDHRVTNEKLFF	TGCGCCAGCAGCCAAGACCACAGGGTTACTAATGAAAAACTGTTTTTT	TRBJ1-4	NA	many	TRBV4-3
CASSPWGDTQYF	TGTGCCAGCAGCCCTTGGGGCGATACGCAGTATTTT	TRBJ2-3	NA	few	TRBV6-5
CASSTTGNEQYF	TGTGCCAGCAGTACTACAGGGAACGAGCAGTACTTC	TRBJ2-7	NA	many	TRBV6-2/TRBV6-3
CASSPRLVGGGTDTQYF	TGTGCCAGCAGCCCACGGCTGGTGGGGGGCGGCACAGATACGCAGTATTTT	TRBJ2-3	NA	medium-sized	TRBV7-2
CASRSALVAGRSETQYF	TGTGCCAGTAGATCCGCCTTGGTAGCGGGGAGGAGTGAGACCCAGTACTTC	TRBJ2-5	TRBD2	few	TRBV19
CASSFPQRGRNEQFF	TGTGCCAGCAGTTTCCCCCAGCGGGGGCGGAATGAGCAGTTCTTC	TRBJ2-1	TRBD2	many	TRBV27
CSATGSGGYTF	TGCAGTGCTACGGGTAGCGGAGGCTACACCTTC	TRBJ1-2	NA	many	TRBV20-1
CSARPDSNQPQHF	TGCAGTGCTAGACCCGACAGCAATCAGCCCCAGCATTTT	TRBJ1-5	NA	many	TRBV20-1
CASSQDWKETQYF	TGTGCCAGCAGCCAGGACTGGAAAGAGACCCAGTACTTC	TRBJ2-5	NA	many	TRBV7-9
CASSFRPNTEAFF	TGTGCCAGCAGTTTTAGACCGAACACTGAAGCTTTCTTT	TRBJ1-1	NA	many	TRBV28
CATSRDVGGANEQFF	TGTGCCACCAGCAGAGATGTAGGGGGGGCCAATGAGCAGTTCTTC	TRBJ2-1	NA	medium-sized	TRBV15
CASSYSTGGAFF	TGTGCCAGCAGTTACTCTACGGGGGGAGCTTTCTTT	TRBJ1-1	NA	many	TRBV6-5
CASSQVGTVFPTNEKLFF	TGTGCCAGCAGCCAAGTCGGGACAGTTTTTCCAACTAATGAAAAACTGTTTTTT	TRBJ1-4	TRBD1	few	TRBV3-1
CSVVATDSNQPQHF	TGCAGCGTTGTGGCTACGGATAGCAATCAGCCCCAGCATTTT	TRBJ1-5	NA	many	TRBV29-1
CASTFTGGASNSPLHF	TGTGCCAGCACCTTCACAGGGGGCGCGTCTAATTCACCCCTCCACTTT	TRBJ1-6	TRBD1	NA	TRBV12-3/TRBV12-4
CASSPRSLGYGYTF	TGTGCCAGCTCACCCCGCTCTCTAGGCTATGGCTACACCTTC	TRBJ1-2	NA	many	TRBV18
CASSYIRGNNQPQHF	TGTGCCAGCAGTTACATACGAGGGAACAATCAGCCCCAGCATTTT	TRBJ1-5	NA	few	TRBV6-1
CSARDETVNSGSPLHF	TGCAGTGCTAGAGACGAGACTGTTAATAGTGGTTCACCCCTCCACTTT	TRBJ1-6	NA	many	TRBV20-1
CASSPAPGSYGYTF	TGCGCCAGCAGCCCGGCTCCGGGGAGCTATGGCTACACCTTC	TRBJ1-2	NA	many	TRBV5-1
CASRAGGYYEQYF	TGTGCCAGCAGGGCAGGGGGATATTACGAGCAGTACTTC	TRBJ2-7	TRBD1	few	TRBV12-3/TRBV12-4
CASTTSDTGELFF	TGTGCCAGCACCACTTCGGACACCGGGGAGCTGTTTTTT	TRBJ2-2	NA	many	TRBV11-1
CSARPDLGGYTF	TGCAGTGCTAGACCCGACTTGGGGGGCTACACCTTC	TRBJ1-2	NA	many	TRBV20-1
CASSLAAGYTGELFF	TGTGCCAGCAGCCTAGCGGCGGGGTATACCGGGGAGCTGTTTTTT	TRBJ2-2	TRBD2	medium-sized	TRBV6-2/TRBV6-3
CASLEGQGGYGQETQYF	TGTGCCAGCCTCGAGGGACAGGGAGGTTACGGGCAAGAGACCCAGTACTTC	TRBJ2-5	TRBD1	many	TRBV6-4
CASSGQANTEAFF	TGTGCCAGCTCCGGACAGGCGAACACTGAAGCTTTCTTT	TRBJ1-1	TRBD1	many	TRBV18
CATTLSDYSNQPQHF	TGTGCCACCACACTCTCAGATTATAGCAATCAGCCCCAGCATTTT	TRBJ1-5	NA	NA	TRBV15
CASSKKPKQGEKLFF	TGTGCCAGCAGCAAAAAACCGAAACAGGGAGAAAAACTGTTTTTT	TRBJ1-4	NA	many	TRBV21-1
CASRGKGLAGVKTQYF	TGTGCCAGCAGGGGGAAGGGACTAGCGGGGGTTAAGACCCAGTACTTC	TRBJ2-5	TRBD2	many	TRBV28
CSAVGRANYGYTF	TGCAGTGCGGTGGGACGGGCAAACTATGGCTACACCTTC	TRBJ1-2	NA	few	TRBV20-1
CASSLERRSYNEQFF	TGTGCCAGCAGCTTAGAGAGGCGCTCCTACAATGAGCAGTTCTTC	TRBJ2-1	NA	many	TRBV7-2
CASSQARDRGPYEQYF	TGCGCCAGCAGTCAAGCCCGGGACAGGGGTCCCTACGAGCAGTACTTC	TRBJ2-7	TRBD1	many	TRBV23-1
CASSFSRYNEQFF	TGTGCCAGCAGTTTCTCGCGGTACAATGAGCAGTTCTTC	TRBJ2-1	NA	many	TRBV12-3/TRBV12-4
CATEGTPHNEQFF	TGTGCCACCGAGGGAACCCCGCACAATGAGCAGTTCTTC	TRBJ2-1	NA	few	TRBV19
CASSDLDGNQPQHF	TGTGCCAGCAGTGACCTGGATGGCAATCAGCCCCAGCATTTT	TRBJ1-5	NA	many	TRBV6-2/TRBV6-3